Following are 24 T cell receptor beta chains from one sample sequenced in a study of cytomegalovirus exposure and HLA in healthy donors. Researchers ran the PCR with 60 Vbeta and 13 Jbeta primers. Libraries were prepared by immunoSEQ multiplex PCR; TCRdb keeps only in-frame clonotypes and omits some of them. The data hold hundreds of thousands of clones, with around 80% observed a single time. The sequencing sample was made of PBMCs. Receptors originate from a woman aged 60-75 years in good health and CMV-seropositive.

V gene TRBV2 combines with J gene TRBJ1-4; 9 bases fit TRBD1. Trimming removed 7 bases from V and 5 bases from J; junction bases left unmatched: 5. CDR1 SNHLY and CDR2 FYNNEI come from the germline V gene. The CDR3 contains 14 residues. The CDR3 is CASNDGQGNEKLFF. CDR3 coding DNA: TGTGCCAGCAATGACGGACAGGGGAATGAAAAACTGTTTTTT.

The CDR3 loop reads CASSLRGKETQYF. DNA of the CDR3: TGTGCCAGCAGCTTAAGGGGTAAAGAGACCCAGTACTTC. The chain employs TRBV7-9 and TRBJ2-5, with D possibly TRBD1 on 5 matching bases. V lost 2 bases, J lost 3 bases, and 7 bases lay in between. The germline gives CDR1 SEHNR, CDR2 FQNEAQ (reference sequence). The CDR3 contains 13 residues.

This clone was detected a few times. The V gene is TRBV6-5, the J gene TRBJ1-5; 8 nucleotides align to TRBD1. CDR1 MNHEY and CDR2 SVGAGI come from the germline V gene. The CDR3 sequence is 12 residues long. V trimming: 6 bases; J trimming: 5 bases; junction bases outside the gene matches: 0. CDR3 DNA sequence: TGTGCCAGCAGGACAGGGGATCAGCCCCAGCATTTT. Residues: CASRTGDQPQHF.

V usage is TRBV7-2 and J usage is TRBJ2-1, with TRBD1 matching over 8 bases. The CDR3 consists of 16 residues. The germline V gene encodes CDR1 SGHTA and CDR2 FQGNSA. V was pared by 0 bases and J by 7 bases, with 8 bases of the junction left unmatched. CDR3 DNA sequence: TGTGCCAGCAGCTTAGCGAACCCCGGACAGGGTAATGAGCAGTTCTTC. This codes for CASSLANPGQGNEQFF. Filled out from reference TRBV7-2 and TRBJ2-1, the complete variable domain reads GAGVSQSPSNKVTEKGKDVELRCDPISGHTALYWYRQSLGQGLEFLIYFQGNSAPDKSGLPSDRFSAERTGGSVSTLTIQRTQQEDSAVYLCASSLANPGQGNEQFFGPGTRLTVL.

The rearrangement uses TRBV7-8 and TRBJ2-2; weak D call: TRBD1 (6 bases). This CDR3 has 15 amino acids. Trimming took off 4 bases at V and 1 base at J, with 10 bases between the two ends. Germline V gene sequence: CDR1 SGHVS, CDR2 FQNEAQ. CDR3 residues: CASSSKQGNTGELFF. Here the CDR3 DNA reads TGTGCCAGCAGCTCGAAACAGGGGAACACCGGGGAGCTGTTTTTT. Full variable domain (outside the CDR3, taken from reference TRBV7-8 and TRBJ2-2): GAGVSQSPRYKVAKRGQDVALRCDPISGHVSLFWYQQALGQGPEFLTYFQNEAQLDKSGLPSDRFFAERPEGSVSTLKIQRTQQEDSAVYLCASSSKQGNTGELFFGEGSRLTVL.

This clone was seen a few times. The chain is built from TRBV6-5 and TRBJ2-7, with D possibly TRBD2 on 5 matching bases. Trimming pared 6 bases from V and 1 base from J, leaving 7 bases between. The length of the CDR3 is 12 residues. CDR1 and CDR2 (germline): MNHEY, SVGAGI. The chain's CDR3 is CASSRGSYEQYF. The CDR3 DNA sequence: TGTGCCAGCAGCCGGGGTTCCTACGAGCAGTACTTC.

The CDR3 sequence is CASSSNGGSRTEAFF. The CDR3 DNA reads as TGTGCCAGCAGTTCAAACGGCGGATCGCGCACTGAAGCTTTCTTT. The chain recombines TRBV6-5 with TRBJ1-1; no reliable D call. The CDR3 contains 15 residues. V lost 4 bases, J lost 4 bases, and 16 bases lay in between. Germline CDR1 is MNHEY and CDR2 is SVGAGI.

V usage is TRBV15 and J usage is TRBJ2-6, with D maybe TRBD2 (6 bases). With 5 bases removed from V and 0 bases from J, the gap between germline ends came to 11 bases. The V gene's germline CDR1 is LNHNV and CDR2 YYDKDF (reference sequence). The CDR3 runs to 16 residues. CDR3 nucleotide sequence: TGTGCCACCAGCTCAATGGGGGGCTCTGGGGCCAACGTCCTGACTTTC. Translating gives CATSSMGGSGANVLTF.

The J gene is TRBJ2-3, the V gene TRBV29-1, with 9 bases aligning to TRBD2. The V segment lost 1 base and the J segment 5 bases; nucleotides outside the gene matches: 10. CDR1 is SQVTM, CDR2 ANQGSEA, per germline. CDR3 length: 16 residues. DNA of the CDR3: TGCAGCGTTGAAGGCGGGGGGGCCGCTTTCGAAGATACGCAGTATTTT. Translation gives CSVEGGGAAFEDTQYF.

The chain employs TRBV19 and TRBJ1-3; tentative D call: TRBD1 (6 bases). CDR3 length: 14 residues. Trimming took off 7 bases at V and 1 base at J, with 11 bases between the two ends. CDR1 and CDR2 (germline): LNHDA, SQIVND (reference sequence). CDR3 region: CASIWGTSGNTIYF. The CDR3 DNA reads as TGTGCCAGTATTTGGGGGACATCTGGAAACACCATATATTTT.

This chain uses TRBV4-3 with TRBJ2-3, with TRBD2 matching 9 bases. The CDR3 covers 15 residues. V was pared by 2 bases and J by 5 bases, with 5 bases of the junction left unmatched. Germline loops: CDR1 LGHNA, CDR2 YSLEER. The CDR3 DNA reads TGCGCCAGCAGCCAACGGGGTAGCGGGGGAGATACGCAGTATTTT. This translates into CASSQRGSGGDTQYF.

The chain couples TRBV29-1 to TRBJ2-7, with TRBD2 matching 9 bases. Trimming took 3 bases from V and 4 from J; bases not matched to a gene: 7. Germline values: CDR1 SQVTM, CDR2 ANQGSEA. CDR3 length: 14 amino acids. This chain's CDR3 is CSVEVSGREYEQYF. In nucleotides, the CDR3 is TGCAGCGTTGAGGTTAGCGGGAGAGAGTACGAGCAGTACTTC.

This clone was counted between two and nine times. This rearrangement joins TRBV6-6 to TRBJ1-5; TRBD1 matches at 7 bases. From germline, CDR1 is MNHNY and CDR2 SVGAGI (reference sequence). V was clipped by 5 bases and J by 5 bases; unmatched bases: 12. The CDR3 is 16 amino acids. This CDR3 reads CASSPGNGQEDQPQHF. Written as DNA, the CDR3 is TGTGCCAGCAGTCCAGGAAACGGACAGGAGGATCAGCCCCAGCATTTT.

In DNA, the CDR3 is TGTGCCAGCAGCGTAGGAAGCGGGAGGGCCCGGGAGACCCAGTACTTC. This translates into CASSVGSGRARETQYF. This sequence joins TRBV9 and TRBJ2-5; 10 positions agree with TRBD2. The CDR3 totals 16 residues. With 0 bases clipped from V and 5 bases from J, the junction kept 7 bases outside the gene matches. Germline loops: CDR1 SGDLS, CDR2 YYNGEE.

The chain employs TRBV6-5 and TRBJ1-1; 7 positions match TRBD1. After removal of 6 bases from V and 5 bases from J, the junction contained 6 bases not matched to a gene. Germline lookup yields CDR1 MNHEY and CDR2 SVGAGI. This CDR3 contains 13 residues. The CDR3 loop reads CASRETGETEAFF. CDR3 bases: TGTGCCAGCAGGGAAACAGGGGAAACTGAAGCTTTCTTT.

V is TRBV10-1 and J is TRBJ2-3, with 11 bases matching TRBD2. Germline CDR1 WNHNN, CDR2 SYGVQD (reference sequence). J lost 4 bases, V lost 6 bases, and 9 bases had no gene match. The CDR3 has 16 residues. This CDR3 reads CASSKGTSGPPDTQYF. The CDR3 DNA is TGCGCCAGCAGCAAAGGGACTAGCGGTCCCCCAGATACGCAGTATTTT.

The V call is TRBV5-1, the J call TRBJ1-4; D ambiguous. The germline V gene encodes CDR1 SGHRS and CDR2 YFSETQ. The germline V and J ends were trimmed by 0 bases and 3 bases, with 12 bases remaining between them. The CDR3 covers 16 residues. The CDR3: CASSLDPDTSNEKLFF. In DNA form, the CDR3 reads TGCGCCAGCAGCTTGGATCCAGACACTTCTAATGAAAAACTGTTTTTT.

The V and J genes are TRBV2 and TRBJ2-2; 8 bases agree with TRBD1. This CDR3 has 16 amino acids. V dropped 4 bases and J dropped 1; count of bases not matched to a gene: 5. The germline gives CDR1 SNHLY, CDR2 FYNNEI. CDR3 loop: CASSVFGQGNTGELFF. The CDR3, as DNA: TGTGCCAGCAGTGTGTTTGGACAGGGGAACACCGGGGAGCTGTTTTTT.

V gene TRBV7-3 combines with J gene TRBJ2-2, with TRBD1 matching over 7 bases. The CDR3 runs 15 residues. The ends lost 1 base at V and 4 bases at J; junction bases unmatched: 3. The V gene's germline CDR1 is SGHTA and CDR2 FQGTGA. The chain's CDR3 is CASSLNAGGTGELFF. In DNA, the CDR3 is TGTGCCAGCAGCTTAAATGCAGGGGGCACCGGGGAGCTGTTTTTT. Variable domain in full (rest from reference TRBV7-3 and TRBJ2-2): GAGVSQTPSNKVTEKGKYVELRCDPISGHTALYWYRQSLGQGPEFLIYFQGTGAADDSGLPNDRFFAVRPEGSVSTLKIQRTERGDSAVYLCASSLNAGGTGELFFGEGSRLTVL.

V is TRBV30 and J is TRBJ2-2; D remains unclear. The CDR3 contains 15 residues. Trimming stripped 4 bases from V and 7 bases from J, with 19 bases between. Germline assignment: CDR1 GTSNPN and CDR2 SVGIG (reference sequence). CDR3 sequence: CAWIPPRLLDGELFF. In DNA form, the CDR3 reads TGTGCCTGGATCCCCCCCAGGCTCTTGGACGGGGAGCTGTTTTTT.

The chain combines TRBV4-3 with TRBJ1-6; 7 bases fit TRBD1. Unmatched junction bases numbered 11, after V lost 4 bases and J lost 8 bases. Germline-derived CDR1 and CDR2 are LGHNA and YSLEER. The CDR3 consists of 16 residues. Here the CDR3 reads CASSPQPGQRYSPLHF. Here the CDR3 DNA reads TGCGCCAGCAGCCCCCAACCGGGACAGAGGTATTCACCCCTCCACTTT.

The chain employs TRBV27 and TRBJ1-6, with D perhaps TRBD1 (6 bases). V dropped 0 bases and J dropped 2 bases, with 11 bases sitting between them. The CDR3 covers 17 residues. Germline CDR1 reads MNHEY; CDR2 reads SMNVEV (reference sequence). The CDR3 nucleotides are TGTGCCAGCAGTTTATCGGTCAGGGACACCTATAATTCACCCCTCCACTTT. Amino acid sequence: CASSLSVRDTYNSPLHF.

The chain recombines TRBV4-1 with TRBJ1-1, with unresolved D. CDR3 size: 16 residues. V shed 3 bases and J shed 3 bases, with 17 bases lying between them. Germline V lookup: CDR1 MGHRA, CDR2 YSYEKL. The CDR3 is CASSHPLRRSDTEAFF. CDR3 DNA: TGCGCCAGCAGCCACCCTCTACGGCGGTCGGACACTGAAGCTTTCTTT.

In DNA, the CDR3 is TGTGCCTGGAGTAGGACTAGGAACACCGGGGAGCTGTTTTTT. It is translated as CAWSRTRNTGELFF. The chain couples TRBV30 to TRBJ2-2, with TRBD2 matching over 7 bases. Unmatched junction bases numbered 1, after V lost 2 bases and J lost 1 base. Germline V gives CDR1 GTSNPN, CDR2 SVGIG (reference sequence). The CDR3 length is 14 residues.